These T cell receptor beta chains were read from a single sample in a study of shared clonotypes between healthy human individuals. Only in-frame clones appear in the TCRdb table, and some are missing; sequencing was by immunoSEQ multiplex PCR. Of about 1 million clones in the sample, around 76% were seen once. Source material: memory CD4+ T cells sorted from blood. Every receptor here comes from a man aged 18 to 29 in good health. Each CDR3 is given with its conserved first and last residue.

J: TRBJ1-1; V: TRBV28; CDR3: CASSLQDRGNTEAFF
J: TRBJ2-2; V: TRBV30; CDR3: CAWSGTGGAWVTGELFF
J: TRBJ2-7; V: TRBV20-1; CDR3: CSARLGGEQYF
J: TRBJ2-5; V: TRBV7-9; CDR3: CASSPPGTTRVTQYF
J: TRBJ1-6; V: TRBV4-1; CDR3: CASSQELGGTGLNNSPLHF
J: TRBJ2-6; V: TRBV15; CDR3: CATSRDGISGANVLTF
J: TRBJ1-1; V: TRBV9; CDR3: CASSVGGYISEAFF
J: TRBJ1-5; V: TRBV6-1; CDR3: CASIPVRGSNQPQHF
J: TRBJ2-3; V: TRBV30; CDR3: CAWSVQTGGGADTQYF
J: TRBJ2-2; V: TRBV6-5; CDR3: CASRGLTGELFF
J: TRBJ1-2; V: TRBV18; CDR3: CASSPQGGGDYGYTF
J: TRBJ1-2; V: TRBV28; CDR3: CASSSWTGGYTF
J: TRBJ2-7; V: TRBV5-1; CDR3: CASSPGGTSNREQYF
J: TRBJ2-3; V: TRBV28; CDR3: CASRRRAGGPDTQYF
J: TRBJ2-1; V: TRBV9; CDR3: CASSAPRQAKNSYNEQFF